These T cell receptor beta chains were read from a single sample in a study of shared clonotypes between healthy human individuals. Profiled with immunoSEQ multiplex PCR; TCRdb holds only in-frame clones, not every one. Among about 2,500,000 clones listed, approximately 92% were seen once. The source material was naive CD4+ T cells sorted from blood. These receptors all stem from a man aged 18-30 years in good health. Both conserved end residues are trimmed from each CDR3. Each record gives: D gene, J gene, V gene, CDR3 protein. A D gene is named only where the DNA matches it firmly.

D gene: .
J gene: TRBJ1-2
V gene: TRBV2
CDR3 protein: ASSTAGGYT

D gene: .
J gene: TRBJ2-7
V gene: TRBV28
CDR3 protein: ASSSGRYEQY

D gene: .
J gene: TRBJ2-5
V gene: TRBV5-1
CDR3 protein: ASSRDRRKTETQY

D gene: .
J gene: TRBJ1-1
V gene: TRBV9
CDR3 protein: ASSVATGAGKATEAF

D gene: TRBD2
J gene: TRBJ2-1
V gene: TRBV18
CDR3 protein: ASSPPGQREGNEQF

D gene: TRBD1
J gene: TRBJ2-1
V gene: TRBV18
CDR3 protein: ASSTGQGPYNEQF

D gene: .
J gene: TRBJ2-1
V gene: TRBV5-5
CDR3 protein: ASSLGQSSYNEQF

D gene: TRBD1
J gene: TRBJ2-2
V gene: TRBV28
CDR3 protein: ASSPDRVNTGELF

D gene: .
J gene: TRBJ1-4
V gene: TRBV18
CDR3 protein: ASSPNGGQEKLF

D gene: TRBD2
J gene: TRBJ2-7
V gene: TRBV10-3
CDR3 protein: ATQGGTRDYEQY